This T cell receptor (beta chain) was observed in a study of response to subunit inactivated influenza vaccine. Regarding the study as a whole: With each seasonal influenza vaccination, the authors suggested, few new T cells are recruited.

This clonotype was observed at least ten times. The antigen remains undetermined. TCRdb recomputed calls from the RT-PCR reads with MiXCR, one row per CDR3 protein. Among fewer than 750,000 distinct CDR3 sequences listed, 14% were seen once. Germline lookup yields CDR1 SGHTA and CDR2 FQGNSA. V gave up 2 bases and J gave up 7 bases; unmatched junction bases: 0. The CDR3 runs to 12 residues. This sequence originates from a man aged 45-65 years who received an inactivated influenza vaccine. The V gene is TRBV7-2, the J gene TRBJ2-5; 8 bases map to TRBD2. The material was PBMCs from blood, obtained 12 days after vaccination. This chain's CDR3 is CASSLTSGTQYF. The CDR3 DNA is TGTGCCAGCAGCTTAACTAGCGGGACCCAGTACTTC. The full variable domain, rest sourced from reference TRBV7-2 and TRBJ2-5, is GAGVSQSPSNKVTEKGKDVELRCDPISGHTALYWYRQSLGQGLEFLIYFQGNSAPDKSGLPSDRFSAERTGGSVSTLTIQRTQQEDSAVYLCASSLTSGTQYFGPGTRLLVL.